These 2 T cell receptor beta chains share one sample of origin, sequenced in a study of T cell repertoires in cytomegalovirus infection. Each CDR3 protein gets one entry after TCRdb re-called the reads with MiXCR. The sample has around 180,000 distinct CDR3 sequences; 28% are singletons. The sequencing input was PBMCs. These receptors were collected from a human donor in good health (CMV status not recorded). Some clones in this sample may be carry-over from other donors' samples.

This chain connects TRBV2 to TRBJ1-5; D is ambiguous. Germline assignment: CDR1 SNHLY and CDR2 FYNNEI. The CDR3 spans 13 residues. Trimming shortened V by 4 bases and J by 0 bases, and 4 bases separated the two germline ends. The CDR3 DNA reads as TGTGCCAGCAGTGGATATAGCAATCAGCCCCAGCATTTT. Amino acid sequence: CASSGYSNQPQHF.

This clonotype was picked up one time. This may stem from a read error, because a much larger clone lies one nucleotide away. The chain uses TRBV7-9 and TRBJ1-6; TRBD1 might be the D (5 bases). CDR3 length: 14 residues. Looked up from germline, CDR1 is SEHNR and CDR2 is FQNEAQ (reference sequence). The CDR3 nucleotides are TGTGCCAGCAGCCATAGACAGACCGCTTCACCCCTCCCCTTT. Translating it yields CASSHRQTASPLPF.